The next 2 T cell receptor beta chains were all read from a single sample in a study of blood T cell repertoires in COVID-19. The protocol was immunoSEQ multiplex PCR, while the TCRdb copy is restricted to in-frame clones and leaves out a portion. Among roughly 55,000 clones listed, around 90% were seen once. The sample taken for sequencing was peripheral blood. The receptors stem from a middle-aged man with active COVID-19.

The rearrangement links TRBV7-2 to TRBJ1-5; TRBD1 matches 9 bases. V was pared by 1 base and J by 8 bases, with 6 bases of the junction left unmatched. This CDR3 contains 15 residues. From germline, CDR1 is SGHTA and CDR2 FQGNSA. The CDR3 DNA reads as TGTGCCAGCAGCTTAGAGGGGACAGGGAGAGAGCCCCAGCATTTT. Its protein is CASSLEGTGREPQHF.

The CDR3 spells CASSFTDGGYYGYTF. The CDR3, as DNA: TGTGCCAGCAGCTTCACCGATGGGGGGTACTATGGCTACACCTTC. The chain joins TRBV7-2 to TRBJ1-2; D might be TRBD1 (5 bases). Germline loops: CDR1 SGHTA, CDR2 FQGNSA. V was clipped by 3 bases and J by 3 bases, with 14 bases between them. This CDR3 spans 15 amino acids.